This T cell receptor (beta chain) was observed in a study of blood T cell repertoires in COVID-19. Whole-study context: Donors in the United States, Italy and Spain gave samples during acute or convalescent COVID-19. From T cells, B-cell-depleted T cells, or PBMCs came the material, which was cDNA or gDNA.

The CDR3 consists of 18 residues. With V trimmed by 1 base and J by 1 base, 10 bases remained unmatched. Germline CDR1 reads SGHTA; CDR2 reads FQGNSA. Original data processing: Reference gene primers were amplified, and this amplification served to estimate nucleated cell counts. Using immunoSEQ multiplex PCR, the repertoire was profiled, and TCRdb retains in-frame clones only, with some absent. Clone size and V and J calls were adopted from that table, with D and trimming inferred from the DNA. The repertoire includes nearly 80,000 clones, about 85% of them detected once, and around 5.3% sits in the top ten.

The chain carries TRBV7-2 and TRBJ2-1; 7 nucleotides line up with TRBD1. The TCR was taken from a man aged 55 to 70 with active or convalescent COVID-19. Sequenced sample: peripheral blood. The CDR3 region has the DNA TGTGCCAGCAGCTTAGATCGGGCAGGGGGTCGGTCCTACAATGAGCAGTTCTTC. Protein sequence: CASSLDRAGGRSYNEQFF.